The present TCR beta chain was sequenced within a study of CD8 T cells in Susac syndrome. Looking at the study overall: Within the sequenced Susac syndrome patient group, six exhibited active disease and roughly 8 were in remission. When their blood was taken, patients with Susac syndrome were therapy-naive, taking corticosteroids, or taking intravenous immunoglobulin alone.

Comment on this clonotype: What it binds is not known.

With random hexamers, reverse transcription was performed on roughly 0.45 to 1 ug of RNA. MiXCR was run by TCRdb on the immunoSEQ multiplex PCR reads, yielding one entry per CDR3 protein. The sample gives 160,000 or so distinct CDR3 sequences, roughly 94% of which show up once; roughly 0.11% is in the top ten. V dropped 5 bases and J dropped 3; count of bases not matched to a gene: 10. Germline loops: CDR1 SGHAT, CDR2 FQNNGV. This CDR3 has 17 residues. Points from the study as a whole: The CD4+ T cell repertoires in Susac syndrome did not show any clonal expansion.

CD8+ and CD4+ blood T cells underwent TCR beta sequencing. This chain joins TRBV11-2 and TRBJ2-3, with 11 bases matching TRBD2. The origin of this receptor is a human donor with Susac syndrome. The sequenced material came from CD4+ T cells from PBMCs. The CDR3 region is CASSRRTSGPGTDTQYF. The CDR3 bases are TGTGCCAGCAGCCGACGGACTAGCGGGCCGGGGACAGATACGCAGTATTTT.